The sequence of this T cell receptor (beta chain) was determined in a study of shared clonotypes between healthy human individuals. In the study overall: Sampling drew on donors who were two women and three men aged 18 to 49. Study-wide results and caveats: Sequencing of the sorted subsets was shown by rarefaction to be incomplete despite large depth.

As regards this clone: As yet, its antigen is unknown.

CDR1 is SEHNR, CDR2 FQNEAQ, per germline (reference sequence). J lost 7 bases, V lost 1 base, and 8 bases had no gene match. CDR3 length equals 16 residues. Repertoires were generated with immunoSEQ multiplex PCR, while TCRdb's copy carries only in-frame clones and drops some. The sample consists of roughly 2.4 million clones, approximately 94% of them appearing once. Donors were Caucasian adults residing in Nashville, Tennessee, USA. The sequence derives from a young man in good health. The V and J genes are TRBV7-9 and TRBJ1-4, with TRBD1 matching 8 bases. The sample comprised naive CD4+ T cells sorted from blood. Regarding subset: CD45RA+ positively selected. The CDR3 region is CASSLGVPGGGEKLFF. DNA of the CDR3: TGTGCCAGCAGCTTAGGAGTCCCAGGGGGCGGTGAAAAACTGTTTTTT.